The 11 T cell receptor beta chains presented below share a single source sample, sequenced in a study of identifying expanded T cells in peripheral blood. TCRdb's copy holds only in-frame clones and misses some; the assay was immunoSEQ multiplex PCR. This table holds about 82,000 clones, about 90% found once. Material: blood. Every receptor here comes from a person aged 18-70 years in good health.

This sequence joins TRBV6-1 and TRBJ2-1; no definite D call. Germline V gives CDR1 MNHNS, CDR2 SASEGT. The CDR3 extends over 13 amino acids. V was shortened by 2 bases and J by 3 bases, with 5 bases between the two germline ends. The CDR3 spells CASSEQLYNEQFF. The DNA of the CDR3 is TGTGCCAGCAGTGAACAGCTCTACAATGAGCAGTTCTTC.

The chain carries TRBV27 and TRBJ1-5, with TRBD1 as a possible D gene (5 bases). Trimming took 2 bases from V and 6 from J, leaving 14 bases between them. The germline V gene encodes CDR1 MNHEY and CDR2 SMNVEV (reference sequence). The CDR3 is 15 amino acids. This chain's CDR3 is CASSLTGGDGQPQHF. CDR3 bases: TGTGCCAGCAGTTTAACCGGGGGAGACGGTCAGCCCCAGCATTTT.

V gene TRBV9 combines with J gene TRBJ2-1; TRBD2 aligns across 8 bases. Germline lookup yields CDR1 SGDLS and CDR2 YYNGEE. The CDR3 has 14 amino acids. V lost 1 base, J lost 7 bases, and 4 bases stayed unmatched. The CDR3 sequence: CASSVLAGGNEQFF. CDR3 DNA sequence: TGTGCCAGCAGCGTATTGGCGGGGGGTAATGAGCAGTTCTTC.

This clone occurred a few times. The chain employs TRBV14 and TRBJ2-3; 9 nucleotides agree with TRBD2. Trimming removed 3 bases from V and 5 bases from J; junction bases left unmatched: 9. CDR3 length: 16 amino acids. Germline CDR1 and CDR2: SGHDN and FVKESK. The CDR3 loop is CASSHWSGGLVDTQYF. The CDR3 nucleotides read TGTGCCAGCAGCCATTGGAGCGGGGGGCTCGTAGATACGCAGTATTTT.

Here the CDR3 reads CASSYEDRGYGYTF. The CDR3, as DNA: TGCGCCAGCAGCTACGAGGACAGGGGATATGGCTACACCTTC. The chain couples TRBV5-1 to TRBJ1-2; the match to TRBD1 covers 9 bases. The CDR3 spans 14 residues. With 3 bases clipped from V and 5 bases from J, the junction kept 5 bases outside the gene matches. Germline V gene data show CDR1 as SGHRS and CDR2 as YFSETQ. The variable domain in full, completed from reference TRBV5-1 and TRBJ1-2, reads KAGVTQTPRYLIKTRGQQVTLSCSPISGHRSVSWYQQTPGQGLQFLFEYFSETQRNKGNFPGRFSGRQFSNSRSEMNVSTLELGDSALYLCASSYEDRGYGYTFGSGTRLTVV.

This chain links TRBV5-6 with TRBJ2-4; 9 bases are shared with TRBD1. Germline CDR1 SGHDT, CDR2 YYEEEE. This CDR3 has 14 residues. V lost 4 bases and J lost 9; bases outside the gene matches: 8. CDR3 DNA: TGTGCCAGCAGCCCATGGACAGGGGTAGCCATTCAGTACTTC. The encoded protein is CASSPWTGVAIQYF.

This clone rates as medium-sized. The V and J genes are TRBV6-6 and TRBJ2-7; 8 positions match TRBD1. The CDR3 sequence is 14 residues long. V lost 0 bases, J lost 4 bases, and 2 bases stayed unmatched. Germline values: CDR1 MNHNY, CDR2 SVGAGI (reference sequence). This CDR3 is CASSYSQGAYEQYF. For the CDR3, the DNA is TGTGCCAGCAGTTACTCGCAGGGGGCTTACGAGCAGTACTTC.

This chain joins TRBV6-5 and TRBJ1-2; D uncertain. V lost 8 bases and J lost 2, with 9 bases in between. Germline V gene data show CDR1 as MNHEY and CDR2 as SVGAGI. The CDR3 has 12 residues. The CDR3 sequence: CASGLHNYGYTF. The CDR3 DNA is TGTGCCAGCGGGTTACACAACTATGGCTACACCTTC.

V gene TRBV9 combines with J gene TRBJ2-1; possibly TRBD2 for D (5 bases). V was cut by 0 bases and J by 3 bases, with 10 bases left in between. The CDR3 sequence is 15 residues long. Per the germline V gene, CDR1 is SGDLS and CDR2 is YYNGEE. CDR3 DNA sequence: TGTGCCAGCAGCGTAGGAGGACTGATCTACAATGAGCAGTTCTTC. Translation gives CASSVGGLIYNEQFF.

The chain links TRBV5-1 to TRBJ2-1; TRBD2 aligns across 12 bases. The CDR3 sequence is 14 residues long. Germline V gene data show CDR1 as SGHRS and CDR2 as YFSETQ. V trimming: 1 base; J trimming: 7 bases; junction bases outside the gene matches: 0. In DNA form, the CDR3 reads TGCGCCAGCAGCTTGACTAGCGGGAGGAATGAGCAGTTCTTC. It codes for CASSLTSGRNEQFF.

The CDR3: CAADRGTGDRGTEAFF. CDR3 nucleotide sequence: TGTGCCGCAGATCGGGGGACAGGGGATCGAGGCACTGAAGCTTTCTTT. V is TRBV10-3 and J is TRBJ1-1; 10 bases are a match to TRBD1. The CDR3 has 16 residues. The ends lost 11 bases at V and 4 bases at J; junction bases unmatched: 16. Looked up from germline, CDR1 is ENHRY and CDR2 is SYGVKD.